Presented here are 10 T cell receptor beta chains from one specimen sequenced in a study of Ad26.COV2.S vaccination and SARS-CoV-2 variants. Described treatment: 15 to 20 received Ad26.COV2.S at low or high dose, single or two shots; 5 received placebo; per-sample allocation not given. The investigators took samples on day 63 after the first vaccine or placebo injection. Here immunoSEQ multiplex PCR was the method, and the copy in TCRdb shows in-frame clones only, minus some. The sample has fewer than 500,000 clones; about 90% are singletons. The sample in question was peripheral blood, obtained in a trial of Ad26.COV2.S vaccine versus placebo. These TCRs come from a person between 18 and 65 years old who received the Ad26.COV2.S COVID-19 vaccine or a placebo.

This clone has a single count. V usage is TRBV3-1 (or the pseudogene TRBV3-2) and J usage is TRBJ1-2; no firm D call. This CDR3 is built from 12 residues. CDR1 is LGHDT, CDR2 YNNKEL, per germline (reference sequence). Trimming took 6 bases from V and 12 from J, leaving 17 bases between them. The CDR3 region has the DNA TGTGCCAGCAGTCATGGAGGGTCGGTTAACACCTTC. Protein sequence: CASSHGGSVNTF.

The V call is TRBV13, the J call TRBJ2-1, with D perhaps matching TRBD2 (6 bases). Germline V gene lookup returns CDR1 PRHDT and CDR2 FYEKMQ (reference sequence). V dropped 2 bases and J dropped 3 bases, with 8 bases sitting between them. This CDR3 comprises 14 residues. This CDR3 reads CASSLPGDYNEQFF. CDR3 DNA sequence: TGTGCCAGCAGCTTACCGGGAGACTACAATGAGCAGTTCTTC.

The genes are TRBV7-2 and TRBJ2-3; D remains ambiguous. This CDR3 is 15 amino acids long. Between the trimmed V and J ends, which lost 3 bases and 3 bases, there was a span of 13 bases. Germline CDR1 reads SGHTA; CDR2 reads FQGNSA. CDR3 DNA sequence: TGTGCCAGCAGCTTCGGAAGGCTGTTTACAGATACGCAGTATTTT. Protein: CASSFGRLFTDTQYF. Filled out from reference TRBV7-2 and TRBJ2-3, the complete variable domain reads GAGVSQSPSNKVTEKGKDVELRCDPISGHTALYWYRQSLGQGLEFLIYFQGNSAPDKSGLPSDRFSAERTGGSVSTLTIQRTQQEDSAVYLCASSFGRLFTDTQYFGPGTRLTVL.

In DNA form, the CDR3 reads TGTGCCAGCTACAGGGTGTTAGGAGATACGCAGTATTTT. Translation gives CASYRVLGDTQYF. The gene calls are TRBV6-6 and TRBJ2-3, with D perhaps TRBD1 (6 bases). From germline, CDR1 is MNHNY and CDR2 SVGAGI (reference sequence). This CDR3 comprises 13 residues. Trimming pared 8 bases from V and 5 bases from J, leaving 14 bases between.

This chain uses TRBV4-1 with TRBJ1-4, with D possibly TRBD1 on 6 matching bases. Trimming removed 3 bases at V and 0 bases at J, with 11 bases between. Germline CDR1 and CDR2: MGHRA and YSYEKL. The CDR3 sequence is 16 residues long. The CDR3 region is CASSQEGGSTNEKLFF. The CDR3 DNA reads as TGCGCCAGCAGCCAGGAGGGGGGATCAACTAATGAAAAACTGTTTTTT.

This chain joins TRBV11-1 and TRBJ1-4; no definite D call. The CDR3 covers 16 residues. Looked up from germline, CDR1 is SGHAT and CDR2 is FQDESV (reference sequence). Trimming stripped 3 bases from V and 7 bases from J, with 18 bases between. For the CDR3, the DNA is TGTGCCAGCAGCTTGGGAGCAGGATTCGGCAGTGAAAAACTGTTTTTT. This gives the protein CASSLGAGFGSEKLFF.

This clone was observed a handful of times. This chain uses TRBV11-2 with TRBJ2-7; D is undetermined. Trimming cost V 1 base and J 2 bases, with 6 bases left between them. CDR1 SGHAT and CDR2 FQNNGV come from the germline V gene. This CDR3 is 13 amino acids long. This chain's CDR3 is CASSLGGTYEQYF. CDR3 in DNA: TGTGCCAGCAGCTTAGGAGGCACCTACGAGCAGTACTTC.

This clone occurred a few times. The chain links TRBV6-5 to TRBJ2-7, with 10 nucleotides matching TRBD2. V was clipped by 8 bases and J by 4 bases; unmatched bases: 11. The CDR3 totals 15 residues. Looked up from germline, CDR1 is MNHEY and CDR2 is SVGAGI. CDR3 sequence reads: CASHPSETSGYEQYF. The CDR3, as DNA: TGTGCCAGCCACCCCAGTGAGACTAGCGGGTACGAGCAGTACTTC.

The V call is TRBV7-2, the J call TRBJ2-3, with D possibly matching TRBD2 (6 bases). The CDR3 contains 15 residues. CDR1 is SGHTA, CDR2 FQGNSA, per germline. The V gene lost 1 base and the J gene lost 0 bases, with 8 bases spanning the gap. The CDR3 DNA reads TGTGCCAGCAGCTTAGAGGGGACTAGCACAGATACGCAGTATTTT. This sequence encodes CASSLEGTSTDTQYF.

A few counts support this clone. The chain couples TRBV7-6 to TRBJ2-7; 7 nucleotides line up with TRBD1. The ends lost 4 bases at V and 2 bases at J; junction bases unmatched: 5. This CDR3 region has 14 residues. Germline assignment: CDR1 SGHVS and CDR2 FNYEAQ. The CDR3 sequence is CASSSGDSPYEQYF. The CDR3 DNA reads as TGTGCCAGCAGCTCAGGGGACAGCCCCTACGAGCAGTACTTC.